This entry is about one TCR beta chain. Its antigen specificity is not known. Nothing much larger sits one base from this clone, and base qualities are not available. TCRbeta CDR3 regions were amplified from genomic DNA using the immunoSEQ Assay, a bias-controlled multiplex PCR. In the source study's methods: The number of nucleated cells in each sample was estimated by amplification of reference gene primers within the assay. Sequence reads were collapsed and filtered to measure the absolute abundance of every unique TCRbeta CDR3 rearrangement. Productive Simpson clonality was computed per sample as the square root of Simpson's diversity index over productive rearrangements. Sourced from immuneACCESS, this table was stored by TCRdb with only in-frame sequences that have V and J called. A share of the clones is absent; for the studies checked, an unresolved V gene accounts for under half, and the remainder has no known explanation. The V and J calls and clone size are taken from that table; D and trimming were inferred from the DNA. The sample table holds about 120,000 clones, of which 87% were seen once. The top ten constitute roughly 30% of the sample.

The collaborating institutions used their own protocols to collect whole blood in K2EDTA tubes. Collaborator samples were shipped for TCRbeta analysis as frozen whole blood, isolated PBMCs, or DNA extracted from either sample type. These data belong to a study of blood T cell repertoires in COVID-19 (dated by TCRdb to 2018 to 2020). Describing the broader study: The collaborator samples originated in the United States, Italy and Spain and spanned the acute and convalescent phases of COVID-19. Subjects who had been exposed to COVID-19, were actively infected with it, or had recovered from it provided the deeply sampled blood TCRbeta repertoires that made up the dataset. The prospective study material was composed of cDNA or gDNA derived from T cells, B-cell-depleted T cells, or PBMCs. A de-identified subject ID, COVID-19 status, age in years and sex were almost always included in the sample metadata. Samples were obtained from the ongoing ImmuneRACE study (first 160 participants) and from 950 to 1,500 subjects provided by 6 global collaborators. Where HLA class I and class II types were available, the types were taken from metadata supplied by the sample provider, not from assay-based typing. The repertoires were released in a freely available public database meant as a resource for research on the immune response to SARS-CoV-2. Overall study results and their limits: How much clinical and demographic metadata was included differed by source and by participant, and the metadata was provided uncurated.

The sequenced material came from peripheral blood. The sequence derives from a woman in her sixties or seventies with acute or convalescent COVID-19.

The CDR3 is CASSQVLGPTGNYGYTF. The DNA is TGTGCCAGCAGCCAAGTATTGGGCCCCACAGGGAACTATGGCTACACCTTC. Recombination connected TRBV14 to TRBJ1-2, and the D gene may be TRBD1, 6 bases matching. Including cysteine and phenylalanine, the CDR3 has 17 amino acids. Only CDR3 DNA is held: 51 bases, read in frame from base 1. In the germline V gene, CDR1 corresponds to SGHDN and CDR2 to FVKESK. Trimming removed 1 base from V and 2 bases from J, leaving 17 bases between the germline ends.